This T cell receptor (beta chain) stems from a study of radiotherapy plus CTLA-4 blockade in lung cancer. General study results and limits: Clones derived from tumor TCRs expanded in blood after radiotherapy plus ipilimumab.

J was trimmed by 8 bases and V by 3 bases; bases with no gene match: 5. This CDR3 is built from 14 residues. The germline V gene encodes CDR1 KGHSH and CDR2 LQKENI. Patients with chemo-refractory metastatic non-small-cell lung cancer received focal radiation plus CTLA-4 blockade with ipilimumab. TCRdb keeps only in-frame clones here, not all; method: immunoSEQ multiplex PCR. The repertoire holds some 50,000 clones, with approximately 84% as singletons. As regards this clone: Its antigen is still unknown.

The V gene is TRBV18, the J gene TRBJ2-4, with TRBD1 identical over 9 bases. Sequencing used peripheral blood, obtained from a patient treated with radiotherapy plus ipilimumab. The TCR originated in a human donor with non-small cell lung cancer whose response to radiotherapy plus ipilimumab could not be evaluated. Here the CDR3 DNA reads TGTGCCAGCTCACCGCCTGGACAGGGGTACATTCAGTACTTC. Its translation is CASSPPGQGYIQYF. Drawing the rest from reference TRBV18 and TRBJ2-4, the complete variable domain is NAGVMQNPRHLVRRRGQEARLRCSPMKGHSHVYWYRQLPEEGLKFMVYLQKENIIDESGMPKERFSAEFPKEGPSILRIQQVVRGDSAAYFCASSPPGQGYIQYFGAGTRLSVL.